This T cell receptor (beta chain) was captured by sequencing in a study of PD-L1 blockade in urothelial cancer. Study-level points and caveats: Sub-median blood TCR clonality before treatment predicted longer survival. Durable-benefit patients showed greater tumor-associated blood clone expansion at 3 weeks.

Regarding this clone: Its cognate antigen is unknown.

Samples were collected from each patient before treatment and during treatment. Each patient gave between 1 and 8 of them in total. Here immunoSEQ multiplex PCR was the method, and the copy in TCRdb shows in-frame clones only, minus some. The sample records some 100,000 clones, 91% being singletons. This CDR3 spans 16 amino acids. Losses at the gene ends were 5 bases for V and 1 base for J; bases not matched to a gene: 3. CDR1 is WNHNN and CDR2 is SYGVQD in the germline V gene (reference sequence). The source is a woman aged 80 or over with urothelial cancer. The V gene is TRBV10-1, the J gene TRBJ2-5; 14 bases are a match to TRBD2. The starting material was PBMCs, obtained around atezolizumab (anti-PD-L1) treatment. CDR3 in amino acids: CASSRTSGRPQETQYF. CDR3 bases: TGCGCCAGCAGTCGGACTAGCGGGAGGCCCCAAGAGACCCAGTACTTC.